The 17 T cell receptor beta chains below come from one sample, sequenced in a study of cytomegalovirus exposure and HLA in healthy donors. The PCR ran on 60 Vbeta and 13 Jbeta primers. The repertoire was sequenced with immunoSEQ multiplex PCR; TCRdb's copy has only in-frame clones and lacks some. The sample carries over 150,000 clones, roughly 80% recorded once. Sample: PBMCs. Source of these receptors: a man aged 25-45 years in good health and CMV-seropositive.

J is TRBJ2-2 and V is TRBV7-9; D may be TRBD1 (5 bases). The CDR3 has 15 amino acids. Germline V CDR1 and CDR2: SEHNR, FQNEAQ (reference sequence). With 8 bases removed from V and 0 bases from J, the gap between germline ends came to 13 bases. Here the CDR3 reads CASALGVANTGELFF. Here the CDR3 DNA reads TGTGCCAGCGCTCTAGGGGTCGCGAACACCGGGGAGCTGTTTTTT. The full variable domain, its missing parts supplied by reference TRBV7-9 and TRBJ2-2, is DTGVSQNPRHKITKRGQNVTFRCDPISEHNRLYWYRQTLGQGPEFLTYFQNEAQLEKSRLLSDRFSAERPKGSFSTLEIQRTEQGDSAMYLCASALGVANTGELFFGEGSRLTVL.

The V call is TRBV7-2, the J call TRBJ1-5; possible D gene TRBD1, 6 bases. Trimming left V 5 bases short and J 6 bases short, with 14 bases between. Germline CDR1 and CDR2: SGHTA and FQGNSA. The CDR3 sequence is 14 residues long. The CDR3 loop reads CASSPDRISQPQHF. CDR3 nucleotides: TGTGCCAGCAGCCCTGACAGGATAAGTCAGCCCCAGCATTTT.

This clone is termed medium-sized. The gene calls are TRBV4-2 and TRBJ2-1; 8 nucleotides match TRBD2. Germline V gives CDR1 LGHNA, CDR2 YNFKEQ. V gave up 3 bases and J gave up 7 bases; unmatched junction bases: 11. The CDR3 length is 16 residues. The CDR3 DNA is TGTGCCAGCAGCCAGATAGCGGGGAACTCCTGGAATGAGCAGTTCTTC. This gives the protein CASSQIAGNSWNEQFF.

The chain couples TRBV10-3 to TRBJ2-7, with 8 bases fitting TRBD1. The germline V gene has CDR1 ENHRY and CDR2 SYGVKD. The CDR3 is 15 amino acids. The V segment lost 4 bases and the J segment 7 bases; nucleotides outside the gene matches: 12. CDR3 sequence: CAISVRGQGAREQYF. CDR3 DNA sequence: TGTGCCATCAGTGTCCGGGGTCAGGGGGCGAGAGAGCAGTACTTC.

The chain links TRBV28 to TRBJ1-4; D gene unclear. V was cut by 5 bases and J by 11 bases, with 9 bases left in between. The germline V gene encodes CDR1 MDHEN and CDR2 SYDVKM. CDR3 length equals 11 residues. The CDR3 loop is CASSLREKLFF. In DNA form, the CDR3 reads TGTGCCAGCAGTCTGAGGGAGAAACTGTTTTTT.

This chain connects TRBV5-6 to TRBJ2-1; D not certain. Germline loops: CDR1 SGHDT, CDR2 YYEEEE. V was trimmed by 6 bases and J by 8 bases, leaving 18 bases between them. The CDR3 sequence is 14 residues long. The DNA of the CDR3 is TGTGCCAGCACGCCGGGTCAAGCTCTTGATGAGCAGTTCTTC. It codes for CASTPGQALDEQFF.

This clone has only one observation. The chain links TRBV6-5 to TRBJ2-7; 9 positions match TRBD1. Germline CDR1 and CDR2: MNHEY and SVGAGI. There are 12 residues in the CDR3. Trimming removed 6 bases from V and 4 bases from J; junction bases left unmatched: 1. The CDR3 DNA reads TGTGCCAGCAGGGACAGGGGTTACGAGCAGTACTTC. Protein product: CASRDRGYEQYF.

As DNA, the CDR3 is TGTGCCAGCAGGGGAGACGGGAATGAAAAACTGTTTTTT. Amino acid sequence: CASRGDGNEKLFF. This rearrangement joins TRBV14 to TRBJ1-4; D remains unclear. The V end lost 6 bases, the J end lost 5 bases, and 10 bases lay between the germline ends. The germline V gene has CDR1 SGHDN and CDR2 FVKESK. The CDR3 is 13 amino acids.

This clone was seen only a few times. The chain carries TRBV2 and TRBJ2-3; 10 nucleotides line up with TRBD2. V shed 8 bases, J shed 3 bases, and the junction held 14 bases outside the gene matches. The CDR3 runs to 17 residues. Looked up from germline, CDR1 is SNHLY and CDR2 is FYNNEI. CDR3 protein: CASAQGASGRGTDTQYF. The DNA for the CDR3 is TGTGCCAGCGCCCAAGGGGCTAGCGGGAGAGGGACAGATACGCAGTATTTT.

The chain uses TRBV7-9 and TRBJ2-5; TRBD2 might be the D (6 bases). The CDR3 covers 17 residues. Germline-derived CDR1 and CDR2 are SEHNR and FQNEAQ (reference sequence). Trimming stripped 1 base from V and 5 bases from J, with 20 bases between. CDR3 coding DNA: TGTGCCAGCAGCTTAGGAATGGCGGGGCCCAAAAGTGAGACCCAGTACTTC. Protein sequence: CASSLGMAGPKSETQYF.

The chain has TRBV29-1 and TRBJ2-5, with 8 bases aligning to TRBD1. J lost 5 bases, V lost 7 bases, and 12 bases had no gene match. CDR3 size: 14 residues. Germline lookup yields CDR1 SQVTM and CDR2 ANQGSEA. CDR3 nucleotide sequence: TGCAGCGCGAAATCAGGGGGCAATGGGGAGACCCAGTACTTC. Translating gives CSAKSGGNGETQYF. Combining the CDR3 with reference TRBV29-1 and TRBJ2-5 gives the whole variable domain SAVISQKPSRDICQRGTSLTIQCQVDSQVTMMFWYRQQPGQSLTLIATANQGSEATYESGFVIDKFPISRPNLTFSTLTVSNMSPEDSSIYLCSAKSGGNGETQYFGPGTRLLVL.

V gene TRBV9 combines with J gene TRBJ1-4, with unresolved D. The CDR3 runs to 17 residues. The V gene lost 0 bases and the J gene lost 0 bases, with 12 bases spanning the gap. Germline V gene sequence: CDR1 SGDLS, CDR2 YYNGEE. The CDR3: CASSVATGVATNEKLFF. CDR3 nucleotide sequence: TGTGCCAGCAGCGTAGCTACGGGAGTGGCAACTAATGAAAAACTGTTTTTT.

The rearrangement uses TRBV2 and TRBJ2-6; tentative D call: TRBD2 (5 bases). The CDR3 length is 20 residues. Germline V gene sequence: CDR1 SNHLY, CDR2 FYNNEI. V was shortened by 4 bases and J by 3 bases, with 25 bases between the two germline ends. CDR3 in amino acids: CASSVISEEARMVGANVLTF. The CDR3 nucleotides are TGTGCCAGCAGTGTAATCTCCGAGGAGGCGAGGATGGTTGGGGCCAACGTCCTGACTTTC.

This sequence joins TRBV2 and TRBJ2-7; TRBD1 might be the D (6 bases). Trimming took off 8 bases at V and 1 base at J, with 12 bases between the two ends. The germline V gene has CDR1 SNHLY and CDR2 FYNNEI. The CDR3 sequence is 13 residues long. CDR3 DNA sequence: TGTGCCAGCTTAATAAGGGGGTCCTACGAGCAGTACTTC. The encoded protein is CASLIRGSYEQYF.

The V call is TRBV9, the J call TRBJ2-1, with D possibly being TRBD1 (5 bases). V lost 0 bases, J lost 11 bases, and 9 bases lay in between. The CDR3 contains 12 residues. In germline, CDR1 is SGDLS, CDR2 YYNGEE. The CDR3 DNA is TGTGCCAGCAGCGTAGACAAGGGGAAGCAGTTCTTC. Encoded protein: CASSVDKGKQFF.

This CDR3 reads CASSVLAGNEQFF. For the CDR3, the DNA is TGTGCCAGCAGTGTACTAGCGGGTAATGAGCAGTTCTTC. The chain recombines TRBV6-1 with TRBJ2-1, with 9 bases lining up with TRBD2. Germline-derived CDR1 and CDR2 are MNHNS and SASEGT. V lost 4 bases, J lost 7 bases, and 2 bases stayed unmatched. This CDR3 spans 13 amino acids.

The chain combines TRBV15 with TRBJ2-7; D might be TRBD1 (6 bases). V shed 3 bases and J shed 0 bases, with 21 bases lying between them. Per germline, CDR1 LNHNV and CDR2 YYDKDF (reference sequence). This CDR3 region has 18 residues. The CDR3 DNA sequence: TGTGCCACCAGCAGCCTTGGGCCCGACAGGCAAAGCTCCTACGAGCAGTACTTC. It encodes CATSSLGPDRQSSYEQYF.